This T cell receptor (beta chain) was sequenced during a study of shared clonotypes between healthy human individuals. Without sorting, samples used about 90 million PBMCs for genomic DNA. Here immunoSEQ multiplex PCR was the method, and the copy in TCRdb shows in-frame clones only, minus some. The repertoire holds some 470,000 clones, with about 82% as singletons. CDR1 and CDR2 from the germline V gene are SGHTA and FQGTGA. CDR3 size: 18 residues. J lost 0 bases, V lost 5 bases, and 7 bases had no gene match. J is TRBJ2-6 and V is TRBV7-3; 10 nucleotides agree with TRBD1. This receptor was identified in a woman between 40 and 50 years old in good health. Some clones in this sample may be carry-over from other donors' samples. The sequenced sample was PBMCs. Here the CDR3 DNA reads TGTGCCAGCAGCCCGGGACAGGGGTATTCCTCTGGGGCCAACGTCCTGACTTTC. It encodes CASSPGQGYSSGANVLTF.